This T cell receptor (beta chain) is from a study of blood T cell repertoires in COVID-19. About the research overall: There were acute and convalescent COVID-19 samples, and they came from the United States, Italy and Spain.

The CDR3 consists of 18 residues. Unmatched junction bases numbered 13, after V lost 3 bases and J lost 4 bases. Germline lookup yields CDR1 SGHDN and CDR2 FVKESK. This table comes from immunoSEQ multiplex PCR, and its TCRdb copy is limited to in-frame clones, with some not included. The data hold roughly 190,000 clones, with around 84% observed a single time. This receptor was identified in an older woman with COVID-19, enrolled during active disease. Sample: peripheral blood. The chain has TRBV14 and TRBJ2-1; 9 bases align to TRBD2. The CDR3 DNA is TGTGCCAGCAGCCACCCCTCTTCGGGACTAGCCAAGTACAATGAGCAGTTCTTC. This codes for CASSHPSSGLAKYNEQFF.